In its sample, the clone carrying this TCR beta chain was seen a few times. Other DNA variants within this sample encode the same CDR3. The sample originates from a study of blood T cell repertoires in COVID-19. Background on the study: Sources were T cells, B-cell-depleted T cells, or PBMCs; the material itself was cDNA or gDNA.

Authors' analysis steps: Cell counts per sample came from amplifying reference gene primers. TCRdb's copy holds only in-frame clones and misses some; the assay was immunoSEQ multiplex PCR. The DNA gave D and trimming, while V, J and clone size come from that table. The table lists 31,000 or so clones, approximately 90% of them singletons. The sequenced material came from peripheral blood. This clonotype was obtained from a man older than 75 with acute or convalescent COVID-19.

The CDR3 DNA sequence: TGCGCCAGCAGCTTGGTTGACAGAACCTACGAGCAGTACTTC. Translation gives CASSLVDRTYEQYF. V gene TRBV5-1 combines with J gene TRBJ2-7; D may be TRBD1 (5 bases). The V gene's germline CDR1 is SGHRS and CDR2 YFSETQ. This CDR3 comprises 14 residues. V lost 0 bases to trimming and J lost 2 bases, with 9 bases between them. The entire variable domain, with the rest obtained from reference TRBV5-1 and TRBJ2-7, is as follows: KAGVTQTPRYLIKTRGQQVTLSCSPISGHRSVSWYQQTPGQGLQFLFEYFSETQRNKGNFPGRFSGRQFSNSRSEMNVSTLELGDSALYLCASSLVDRTYEQYFGPGTRLTVT.